The T cell receptor (beta chain) described here comes from a study of CD8 T cells in ankylosing spondylitis. The study's findings and limits: Fewer than ten highly homologous variants made up a TCR beta motif, and this motif appeared characteristic of ankylosing spondylitis blood. Clones tied to disease were said to be significantly enriched in matched ankylosing spondylitis synovial fluid.

This clonotype was observed a handful of times. What it binds is not known. Quantitative 5'-RACE with molecular barcodes was used to make the TCR beta libraries. TCRdb re-analysed the 5' RACE reads in MiXCR, keeping a single row per CDR3 protein. This table holds around 390,000 distinct CDR3 sequences, 20% to 25% found once. The J segment lost 5 bases and the V segment lost 7 bases, leaving 6 bases of the junction unmatched. Germline V gene data show CDR1 as SNHLY and CDR2 as FYNNEI. CDR3 length equals 14 residues. Sequenced material: blood, either unsorted or a sorted T cell fraction (not recorded which). The source is a male donor with ankylosing spondylitis. The gene calls are TRBV2 and TRBJ2-2; 8 bases fit TRBD2. The DNA of the CDR3 is TGTGCCAGCACCTGGACTAGCTTGACCGGGGAGCTGTTTTTT. Amino acid sequence: CASTWTSLTGELFF. Full variable domain (rest looked up from reference TRBV2 and TRBJ2-2): EPEVTQTPSHQVTQMGQEVILRCVPISNHLYFYWYRQILGQKVEFLVSFYNNEISEKSEIFDDQFSVERPDGSNFTLKIRSTKLEDSAMYFCASTWTSLTGELFFGEGSRLTVL.